This note documents a single T cell receptor (beta chain) sequence. Its antigen is not identified. This specimen comes from a study of cytomegalovirus exposure and HLA in healthy donors. Germline V gene sequence: CDR1 WSHSY, CDR2 SAAADI. CDR3 length: 14 residues. With 6 bases clipped from V and 6 bases from J, the junction kept 6 bases outside the gene matches. Study-wide results and limits: By HLA locus, TCR association rates varied in a later analysis, with DRB1 showing the most and HLA-C the fewest.

Vbeta (60) and Jbeta (13) primers were used in the PCR. Assay: immunoSEQ multiplex PCR; the TCRdb copy retains only in-frame clones and omits some. The sample contains about 130,000 clones, more than 80% of which appear only once. The receptor comes from a woman between 35 and 50 years old in good health and CMV-seropositive. Sequenced input: PBMCs. The chain has TRBV10-2 and TRBJ2-1; TRBD1 aligns across 9 bases. The CDR3 is CASRTGTGPNEQFF. The CDR3 coding sequence is TGCGCCAGCAGAACCGGGACAGGGCCCAATGAGCAGTTCTTC.